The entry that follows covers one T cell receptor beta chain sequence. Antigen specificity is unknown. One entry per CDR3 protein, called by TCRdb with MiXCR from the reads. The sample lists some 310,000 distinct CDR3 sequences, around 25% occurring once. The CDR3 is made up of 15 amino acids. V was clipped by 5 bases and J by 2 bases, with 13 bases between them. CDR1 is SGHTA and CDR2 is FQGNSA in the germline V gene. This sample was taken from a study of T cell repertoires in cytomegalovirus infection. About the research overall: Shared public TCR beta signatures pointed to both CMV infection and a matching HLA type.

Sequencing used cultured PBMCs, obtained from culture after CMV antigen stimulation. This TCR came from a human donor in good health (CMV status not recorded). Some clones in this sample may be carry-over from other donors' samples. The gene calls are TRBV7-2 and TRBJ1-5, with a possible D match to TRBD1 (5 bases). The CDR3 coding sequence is TGTGCCAGCAGCCTCGGGGGGTTCGGCAATCAGCCCCAGCATTTT. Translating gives CASSLGGFGNQPQHF.